Listed below are T cell receptor beta chains from one sample, sequenced in a study of regulatory T cells in long-lasting Graves disease. TCRdb processed the multiplex PCR reads anew with MiXCR; each CDR3 protein has one entry. The sample carries fewer than 350,000 distinct CDR3 sequences, roughly 18% recorded once. Sequenced here: peripheral blood mononuclear cells (PBMCs), sampled at new diagnosis, from a patient treated with antithyroid drugs. These receptors all stem from a female donor with Graves disease. Each CDR3 is given without its conserved first and last residue.

v_call	j_call	cdr3_aa
TRBV6-2/TRBV6-3	TRBJ1-1	ASSGFKGTGKTEAF
TRBV11-2	TRBJ1-3	ASSLTGSGSGNTIY
TRBV29-1	TRBJ2-7	SAEVLNRNYEQY
TRBV28	TRBJ2-5	ASSPSLTSGRAIGETQY
TRBV11-2	-	ASSLEMTWGETQY
TRBV11-2	TRBJ2-2	ASSLVRLGPSTGELF
TRBV6-2/TRBV6-3	TRBJ1-5	ASTGFIGNQPQH
TRBV5-4	TRBJ2-5	ASSSPSGETQY
TRBV5-1	TRBJ2-1	ASSRSGTGQNEQF
TRBV7-3	TRBJ2-3	ASSDGTSGRIADTQY
TRBV29-1	TRBJ2-7	SVAGRVSYEQY
TRBV28	TRBJ1-1	ASRWARQGANTEAF
TRBV28	TRBJ1-1	ASSVWGRDTEAF
TRBV2	TRBJ2-2	ASSEAGGENTGELF
TRBV11-1	TRBJ2-7	ASSFASAASYEQY
TRBV12-3/TRBV12-4	TRBJ2-2	ASSFGRAGELF
TRBV3-1	TRBJ1-1	ASSRGRDTEAF
TRBV7-9	TRBJ2-5	ASSVRDRRETQY
TRBV30	TRBJ1-1	AWSQGWGTEAF
TRBV28	TRBJ1-2	ASSPEGWTRNYGYT
TRBV2	TRBJ1-2	ASRNMKGDGYT
TRBV6-1	TRBJ1-1	ASRRTGPGGAF
TRBV12-3/TRBV12-4	TRBJ2-7	ASSRSTSEAFYEQY
TRBV12-3/TRBV12-4	TRBJ2-1	ASSSGDLGSYNEQF
TRBV10-1	TRBJ2-3	ASSVTSGRPTPRNSDTQY
TRBV18	TRBJ2-1	ASSPSDVTREQF
TRBV27	TRBJ1-2	ASSLAPWDNYGYT
TRBV20-1	TRBJ2-1	SATYPRGTSLHEQF
TRBV30	TRBJ2-5	AWTLTGTNQETQY
TRBV6-1	TRBJ1-1	ASSPPFRQGLRNTEAF
TRBV12-3/TRBV12-4	TRBJ2-3	ASSLVMTTSSTDTQY
TRBV28	TRBJ2-7	ASSLVSGRTSGIYEQY
TRBV13	TRBJ1-1	ANSSRGEWVDAEAF
TRBV24-1	TRBJ1-5	ATSARQLNQPQH
TRBV4-1	TRBJ2-5	ASSQEGRETQY
TRBV6-1	TRBJ2-5	ASKQGIQQETQY
TRBV11-2	TRBJ2-3	ASSLAGELNTQY
TRBV11-3	TRBJ1-6	ASSLDPGSPLH
TRBV4-2	TRBJ2-2	ASSQETGENGELF
TRBV19	TRBJ1-1	ASSIVGRSTEAF
TRBV6-1	TRBJ2-7	ASSPGGNEQY
TRBV2	TRBJ2-7	ASRGWTANYEQY
TRBV10-2	TRBJ2-7	ASRPAGGPGEQY
TRBV12-3/TRBV12-4	TRBJ2-5	ASSSGLAWETQY
TRBV12-3/TRBV12-4	TRBJ2-5	ASGPPIGVLAGGQETQY
TRBV28	TRBJ2-5	ASSLWAASGGEKTQY
TRBV12-3/TRBV12-4	TRBJ2-7	ASSPDTGLSYEQY
TRBV29-1	TRBJ2-1	SADYLIGEQF
TRBV7-6	TRBJ2-1	ASSSPRANSYNEQF
TRBV6-2/TRBV6-3	TRBJ2-2	ASSSSGRFGLFVREGHYTGELF
TRBV13	TRBJ2-6	ASNPNRAGANVLT